This paragraph covers one T cell receptor beta chain sequence. Primers: 60 Vbeta forward and 13 Jbeta reverse. The data were produced by immunoSEQ multiplex PCR, yet TCRdb's version contains in-frame clones alone and is incomplete. The top ten clones hold approximately 6% of a sample with 150,000 to 200,000 clones, around 85% of them seen once. These data come from a study of cytomegalovirus exposure and HLA in healthy donors. Germline assignment: CDR1 KGHSH and CDR2 LQKENI. V dropped 3 bases and J dropped 5 bases, with 10 bases sitting between them. The CDR3 is 13 residues long. Donors in the study were healthy people who gave bone marrow.

The TCR sequence derives from a man in his forties in good health and CMV-seropositive. The chain couples TRBV18 to TRBJ1-1; D is unclear. The sample was PBMCs. This chain's CDR3 is CASSPSGETEAFF. CDR3 DNA: TGTGCCAGCTCACCGTCTGGGGAGACTGAAGCTTTCTTT.